This T cell receptor (beta chain) was recovered during a study of T cells in Graves' hyperthyroidism and ophthalmopathy. About the study: Peripheral blood sampling occurred at initial diagnosis, before any treatment.

This clonotype has ten or more counts. This CDR3 is 16 amino acids long. Trimming removed 7 bases at V and 0 bases at J, with 18 bases between. Germline V gives CDR1 MGHRA, CDR2 YSYEKL. Researchers took RNA transcripts and amplified the TCR beta CDR3 regions from them. HTBI primers drove first-round RT-PCR of the TCR CDR3. Each CDR3 protein is one row after TCRdb ran MiXCR on the multiplex PCR reads. The profile covers 350,000 to 450,000 distinct CDR3 sequences, with about 15% appearing a single time and approximately 11% taken by the ten largest. The V call is TRBV4-1, the J call TRBJ1-2, with D unclear. The clonotype originates from an older woman with Graves' hyperthyroidism. What was sequenced was blood. The CDR3 sequence is CASTFQTGGANYGYTF. The CDR3, as DNA: TGCGCCAGCACCTTTCAGACCGGAGGAGCTAACTATGGCTACACCTTC.